This passage covers 23 T cell receptor beta chains from one sample sequenced in a study of blood T cell repertoires in COVID-19. The data were produced by immunoSEQ multiplex PCR, yet TCRdb's version contains in-frame clones alone and is incomplete. The profile shows 120,000 or so clones, 65% to 90% of them singletons. The material sequenced was peripheral blood. The receptors stem from an older woman with acute or convalescent COVID-19.

The chain links TRBV5-6 to TRBJ1-1; D remains ambiguous. In germline, CDR1 is SGHDT, CDR2 YYEEEE. The CDR3 runs 14 residues. With 1 base removed from V and 6 bases from J, the gap between germline ends came to 13 bases. CDR3 DNA sequence: TGTGCCAGCAGCTTGAATAGCGAGTTGGCTGAAGCTTTCTTT. Its translation: CASSLNSELAEAFF.

For the CDR3, the DNA is TGTGCCAGCAGCTTACCTACAGGGGGCGCCATGAATGAGCAGTTCTTC. This sequence encodes CASSLPTGGAMNEQFF. The chain couples TRBV7-8 to TRBJ2-1; 9 nucleotides align to TRBD1. In germline, CDR1 is SGHVS, CDR2 FQNEAQ. The CDR3 contains 16 residues. The trim removed 2 bases at V and 7 bases at J, leaving 9 bases unmatched.

V is TRBV24-1 and J is TRBJ2-5; TRBD1 aligns across 7 bases. Germline V CDR1 and CDR2: KGHDR, SFDVKD. After removal of 5 bases from V and 1 base from J, the junction contained 3 bases not matched to a gene. This CDR3 is 14 amino acids long. The DNA for the CDR3 is TGTGCCACCAGTGGCGCAGGGGGCCAAGAGACCCAGTACTTC. Its protein product is CATSGAGGQETQYF.

The rearrangement uses TRBV6-4 and TRBJ2-7; a possible D gene is TRBD2 (6 bases). Germline loops: CDR1 MRHNA, CDR2 SNTAGT. This CDR3 is built from 16 residues. The ends were cut back, 8 bases at V and 3 bases at J, with 23 bases in the middle. The DNA of the CDR3 is TGTGCCAGCGGGGGGTCCAGGGATCAAAAAGGCTACGAGCAGTACTTC. It codes for CASGGSRDQKGYEQYF.

The rearrangement uses TRBV15 and TRBJ1-1; TRBD1 aligns across 7 bases. Germline V gene sequence: CDR1 LNHNV, CDR2 YYDKDF (reference sequence). There are 16 residues in the CDR3. The trim removed 3 bases at V and 4 bases at J, leaving 11 bases unmatched. The CDR3 DNA reads TGTGCCACCAGCAGGACAAACAGGGGCCTGGGCACTGAAGCTTTCTTT. It encodes CATSRTNRGLGTEAFF. The complete variable domain, with remaining parts taken from reference TRBV15 and TRBJ1-1, reads DAMVIQNPRYQVTQFGKPVTLSCSQTLNHNVMYWYQQKSSQAPKLLFHYYDKDFNNEADTPDNFQSRRPNTSFCFLDIRSPGLGDTAMYLCATSRTNRGLGTEAFFGQGTRLTVV.

This rearrangement joins TRBV19 to TRBJ1-2; D possibly corresponds to TRBD1 (6 bases). Germline assignment: CDR1 LNHDA and CDR2 SQIVND (reference sequence). The V and J ends lost 4 bases and 4 bases respectively, with 13 bases between them. The CDR3 sequence is 14 residues long. The CDR3 protein is CASSTLGQLYGYTF. As DNA, the CDR3 is TGTGCCAGTAGTACCCTCGGACAGCTCTATGGCTACACCTTC.

The rearrangement links TRBV21-1 to TRBJ1-6. TRBV21-1 is termed a pseudogene. CDR3 length equals 14 residues. CDR3 sequence reads: CASSQEREQSPLHF. The CDR3 coding sequence is TGTGCCAGCAGCCAAGAGAGGGAACAATCACCCCTCCACTTT.

This clone has a handful of counts. J is TRBJ1-2 and V is TRBV11-3, with unresolved D. This CDR3 is built from 15 residues. Looked up from germline, CDR1 is SGHNT and CDR2 is YENEEA. The V gene lost 0 bases and the J gene lost 8 bases, with 16 bases spanning the gap. CDR3 nucleotides: TGTGCCAGCAGCTTAGAGCGTTCTCAGGCCCACGGCTACACCTTC. It specifies CASSLERSQAHGYTF. Filled out from reference TRBV11-3 and TRBJ1-2, the complete variable domain reads EAGVVQSPRYKIIEKKQPVAFWCNPISGHNTLYWYLQNLGQGPELLIRYENEEAVDDSQLPKDRFSAERLKGVDSTLKIQPAELGDSAVYLCASSLERSQAHGYTFGSGTRLTVV.

J is TRBJ2-4 and V is TRBV6-6, with 12 bases fitting TRBD1. The CDR3 has 18 residues. Trimming removed 5 bases from V and 0 bases from J; junction bases left unmatched: 8. Per the germline V gene, CDR1 is MNHNY and CDR2 is SVGAGI (reference sequence). The CDR3 protein is CASSPRDRGPLAKNIQYF. CDR3 nucleotides: TGTGCCAGCAGTCCCCGGGACAGGGGGCCTTTAGCCAAAAACATTCAGTACTTC.

The sample holds many counts of this clone. The rearrangement joins TRBV7-2 to TRBJ1-4; the match to TRBD1 covers 7 bases. The length of the CDR3 is 16 residues. Germline CDR1 reads SGHTA; CDR2 reads FQGNSA. Unmatched junction bases numbered 7, after V lost 5 bases and J lost 1 base. The CDR3 loop reads CASSLSRQGTNEKLFF. The CDR3 region has the DNA TGTGCCAGCAGCCTATCTCGACAGGGAACTAATGAAAAACTGTTTTTT. The full variable domain, rest sourced from reference TRBV7-2 and TRBJ1-4, is GAGVSQSPSNKVTEKGKDVELRCDPISGHTALYWYRQSLGQGLEFLIYFQGNSAPDKSGLPSDRFSAERTGGSVSTLTIQRTQQEDSAVYLCASSLSRQGTNEKLFFGSGTQLSVL.

In nucleotides, the CDR3 is TGTGCCAGCAGCTTGCCAGCGGGGGGTTTAGAGACCCAGTACTTC. Its protein is CASSLPAGGLETQYF. The rearrangement links TRBV5-4 to TRBJ2-5; 9 bases map to TRBD2. CDR3 length: 15 amino acids. The germline V gene has CDR1 SGHNT and CDR2 YYREEE (reference sequence). The V segment lost 1 base and the J segment 4 bases; nucleotides outside the gene matches: 5.

The chain employs TRBV19 and TRBJ1-1; 9 nucleotides match TRBD1. The CDR3 contains 14 residues. Germline assignment: CDR1 LNHDA and CDR2 SQIVND (reference sequence). The junction had 6 bases not matched to a gene; V was cut back by 5 bases and J by 5 bases. Here the CDR3 DNA reads TGTGCCAGTAGTCACAGGGGGCCGCGAACTGAAGCTTTCTTT. As protein: CASSHRGPRTEAFF.

The gene calls are TRBV27 and TRBJ2-5; 8 bases are a match to TRBD1. The V gene's germline CDR1 is MNHEY and CDR2 SMNVEV (reference sequence). V gave up 6 bases and J gave up 5 bases; unmatched junction bases: 8. The CDR3 has 14 residues. CDR3 nucleotides: TGTGCCAGCAGCGAGTTGACAGGGGAGGAGACCCAGTACTTC. Residues: CASSELTGEETQYF.

CDR3 amino acids: CSVEALPGQSYGYTF. CDR3 in DNA: TGCAGCGTTGAAGCCCTTCCGGGACAGAGTTATGGCTACACCTTC. V is TRBV29-1 and J is TRBJ1-2; TRBD1 aligns across 7 bases. This CDR3 has 15 residues. Germline CDR1 is SQVTM and CDR2 is ANQGSEA. V dropped 1 base and J dropped 5; count of bases not matched to a gene: 10.

The chain links TRBV23-1 to TRBJ1-5; D may be TRBD1 (6 bases). TRBV23-1 is labeled an ORF, and its function is uncertain. Trimming pared 3 bases from V and 3 bases from J, leaving 18 bases between. The CDR3 spans 17 residues. DNA for the CDR3: TGCGCCAGCAGTCATCGGACAGCCTCCTGCCACAATCAGCCCCAGCATTTT. Its translation: CASSHRTASCHNQPQHF.

The chain links TRBV6-5 to TRBJ1-4; possible D gene TRBD1, 6 bases. Per germline, CDR1 MNHEY and CDR2 SVGAGI. Trimming pared 7 bases from V and 5 bases from J, leaving 14 bases between. The CDR3 extends over 14 amino acids. The CDR3 region has the DNA TGTGCCAGCACCGCAGGGGACCAGAATGAAAAACTGTTTTTT. Translating gives CASTAGDQNEKLFF.

This chain joins TRBV7-2 and TRBJ2-7; possibly TRBD2 for D (5 bases). Per the germline V gene, CDR1 is SGHTA and CDR2 is FQGNSA. This CDR3 contains 15 residues. Deletions cut 0 bases from V and 3 bases from J, with 12 bases between. CDR3 amino acids: CASSLAVDSFYEQYF. The CDR3 DNA reads as TGTGCCAGCAGCTTAGCGGTGGACTCCTTCTACGAGCAGTACTTC.

The V call is TRBV6-2 or TRBV6-3, the J call TRBJ2-1; TRBD2 matches 8 bases. V was pared by 5 bases and J by 6 bases, with 6 bases of the junction left unmatched. The CDR3 contains 14 residues. Germline CDR1 is MNHEY and CDR2 is SVGEGT. The CDR3 nucleotides are TGTGCCAGCAGTCGCGGGGGGTCAGGCAATGAGCAGTTCTTC. This translates into CASSRGGSGNEQFF.

This clone has only one observation. V usage is TRBV28 and J usage is TRBJ2-7, with D possibly TRBD1 on 5 matching bases. This CDR3 is 13 amino acids long. The V end lost 11 bases, the J end lost 1 base, and 15 bases lay between the germline ends. Looked up from germline, CDR1 is MDHEN and CDR2 is SYDVKM. The CDR3 spells CASWTPVSYEQYF. In DNA, the CDR3 is TGTGCCTCGTGGACACCGGTTTCCTACGAGCAGTACTTC.

The chain has TRBV18 and TRBJ2-1; D is possibly TRBD1 (5 bases). Per germline, CDR1 KGHSH and CDR2 LQKENI. The length of the CDR3 is 15 residues. The V gene lost 2 bases and the J gene lost 2 bases, with 10 bases spanning the gap. CDR3 protein: CASSPLTGAYNEQFF. DNA of the CDR3: TGTGCCAGCTCACCATTAACAGGTGCCTACAATGAGCAGTTCTTC.

The chain recombines TRBV6-5 with TRBJ2-2, with 11 nucleotides matching TRBD2. CDR1 MNHEY and CDR2 SVGAGI come from the germline V gene. After removal of 6 bases from V and 4 bases from J, the junction contained 1 base not matched to a gene. This CDR3 region has 14 residues. Here the CDR3 DNA reads TGTGCCAGCAGCCTAGCGGGGGGCACCGGGGAGCTGTTTTTT. As protein: CASSLAGGTGELFF.

This sequence joins TRBV2 and TRBJ1-1; possibly TRBD1 for D (5 bases). Trimming removed 6 bases at V and 4 bases at J, with 18 bases between. The CDR3 has 15 amino acids. Germline CDR1 is SNHLY and CDR2 is FYNNEI. The CDR3 region has the DNA TGTGCCAGCAGGAGGGACTGGGCCATGGCCACTGAAGCTTTCTTT. Amino acids: CASRRDWAMATEAFF.

The count of this clone is one. The chain links TRBV5-4 to TRBJ2-1; TRBD1 matches at 9 bases. The V gene end was trimmed by 2 bases and the J gene end by 6 bases; junction bases not matched to a gene: 6. This CDR3 comprises 15 residues. Germline CDR1 is SGHNT and CDR2 is YYREEE (reference sequence). Written as DNA, the CDR3 is TGTGCCAGCAGCTTAGACAGGGGGATTTCCAATGAGCAGTTCTTC. Its translation: CASSLDRGISNEQFF.